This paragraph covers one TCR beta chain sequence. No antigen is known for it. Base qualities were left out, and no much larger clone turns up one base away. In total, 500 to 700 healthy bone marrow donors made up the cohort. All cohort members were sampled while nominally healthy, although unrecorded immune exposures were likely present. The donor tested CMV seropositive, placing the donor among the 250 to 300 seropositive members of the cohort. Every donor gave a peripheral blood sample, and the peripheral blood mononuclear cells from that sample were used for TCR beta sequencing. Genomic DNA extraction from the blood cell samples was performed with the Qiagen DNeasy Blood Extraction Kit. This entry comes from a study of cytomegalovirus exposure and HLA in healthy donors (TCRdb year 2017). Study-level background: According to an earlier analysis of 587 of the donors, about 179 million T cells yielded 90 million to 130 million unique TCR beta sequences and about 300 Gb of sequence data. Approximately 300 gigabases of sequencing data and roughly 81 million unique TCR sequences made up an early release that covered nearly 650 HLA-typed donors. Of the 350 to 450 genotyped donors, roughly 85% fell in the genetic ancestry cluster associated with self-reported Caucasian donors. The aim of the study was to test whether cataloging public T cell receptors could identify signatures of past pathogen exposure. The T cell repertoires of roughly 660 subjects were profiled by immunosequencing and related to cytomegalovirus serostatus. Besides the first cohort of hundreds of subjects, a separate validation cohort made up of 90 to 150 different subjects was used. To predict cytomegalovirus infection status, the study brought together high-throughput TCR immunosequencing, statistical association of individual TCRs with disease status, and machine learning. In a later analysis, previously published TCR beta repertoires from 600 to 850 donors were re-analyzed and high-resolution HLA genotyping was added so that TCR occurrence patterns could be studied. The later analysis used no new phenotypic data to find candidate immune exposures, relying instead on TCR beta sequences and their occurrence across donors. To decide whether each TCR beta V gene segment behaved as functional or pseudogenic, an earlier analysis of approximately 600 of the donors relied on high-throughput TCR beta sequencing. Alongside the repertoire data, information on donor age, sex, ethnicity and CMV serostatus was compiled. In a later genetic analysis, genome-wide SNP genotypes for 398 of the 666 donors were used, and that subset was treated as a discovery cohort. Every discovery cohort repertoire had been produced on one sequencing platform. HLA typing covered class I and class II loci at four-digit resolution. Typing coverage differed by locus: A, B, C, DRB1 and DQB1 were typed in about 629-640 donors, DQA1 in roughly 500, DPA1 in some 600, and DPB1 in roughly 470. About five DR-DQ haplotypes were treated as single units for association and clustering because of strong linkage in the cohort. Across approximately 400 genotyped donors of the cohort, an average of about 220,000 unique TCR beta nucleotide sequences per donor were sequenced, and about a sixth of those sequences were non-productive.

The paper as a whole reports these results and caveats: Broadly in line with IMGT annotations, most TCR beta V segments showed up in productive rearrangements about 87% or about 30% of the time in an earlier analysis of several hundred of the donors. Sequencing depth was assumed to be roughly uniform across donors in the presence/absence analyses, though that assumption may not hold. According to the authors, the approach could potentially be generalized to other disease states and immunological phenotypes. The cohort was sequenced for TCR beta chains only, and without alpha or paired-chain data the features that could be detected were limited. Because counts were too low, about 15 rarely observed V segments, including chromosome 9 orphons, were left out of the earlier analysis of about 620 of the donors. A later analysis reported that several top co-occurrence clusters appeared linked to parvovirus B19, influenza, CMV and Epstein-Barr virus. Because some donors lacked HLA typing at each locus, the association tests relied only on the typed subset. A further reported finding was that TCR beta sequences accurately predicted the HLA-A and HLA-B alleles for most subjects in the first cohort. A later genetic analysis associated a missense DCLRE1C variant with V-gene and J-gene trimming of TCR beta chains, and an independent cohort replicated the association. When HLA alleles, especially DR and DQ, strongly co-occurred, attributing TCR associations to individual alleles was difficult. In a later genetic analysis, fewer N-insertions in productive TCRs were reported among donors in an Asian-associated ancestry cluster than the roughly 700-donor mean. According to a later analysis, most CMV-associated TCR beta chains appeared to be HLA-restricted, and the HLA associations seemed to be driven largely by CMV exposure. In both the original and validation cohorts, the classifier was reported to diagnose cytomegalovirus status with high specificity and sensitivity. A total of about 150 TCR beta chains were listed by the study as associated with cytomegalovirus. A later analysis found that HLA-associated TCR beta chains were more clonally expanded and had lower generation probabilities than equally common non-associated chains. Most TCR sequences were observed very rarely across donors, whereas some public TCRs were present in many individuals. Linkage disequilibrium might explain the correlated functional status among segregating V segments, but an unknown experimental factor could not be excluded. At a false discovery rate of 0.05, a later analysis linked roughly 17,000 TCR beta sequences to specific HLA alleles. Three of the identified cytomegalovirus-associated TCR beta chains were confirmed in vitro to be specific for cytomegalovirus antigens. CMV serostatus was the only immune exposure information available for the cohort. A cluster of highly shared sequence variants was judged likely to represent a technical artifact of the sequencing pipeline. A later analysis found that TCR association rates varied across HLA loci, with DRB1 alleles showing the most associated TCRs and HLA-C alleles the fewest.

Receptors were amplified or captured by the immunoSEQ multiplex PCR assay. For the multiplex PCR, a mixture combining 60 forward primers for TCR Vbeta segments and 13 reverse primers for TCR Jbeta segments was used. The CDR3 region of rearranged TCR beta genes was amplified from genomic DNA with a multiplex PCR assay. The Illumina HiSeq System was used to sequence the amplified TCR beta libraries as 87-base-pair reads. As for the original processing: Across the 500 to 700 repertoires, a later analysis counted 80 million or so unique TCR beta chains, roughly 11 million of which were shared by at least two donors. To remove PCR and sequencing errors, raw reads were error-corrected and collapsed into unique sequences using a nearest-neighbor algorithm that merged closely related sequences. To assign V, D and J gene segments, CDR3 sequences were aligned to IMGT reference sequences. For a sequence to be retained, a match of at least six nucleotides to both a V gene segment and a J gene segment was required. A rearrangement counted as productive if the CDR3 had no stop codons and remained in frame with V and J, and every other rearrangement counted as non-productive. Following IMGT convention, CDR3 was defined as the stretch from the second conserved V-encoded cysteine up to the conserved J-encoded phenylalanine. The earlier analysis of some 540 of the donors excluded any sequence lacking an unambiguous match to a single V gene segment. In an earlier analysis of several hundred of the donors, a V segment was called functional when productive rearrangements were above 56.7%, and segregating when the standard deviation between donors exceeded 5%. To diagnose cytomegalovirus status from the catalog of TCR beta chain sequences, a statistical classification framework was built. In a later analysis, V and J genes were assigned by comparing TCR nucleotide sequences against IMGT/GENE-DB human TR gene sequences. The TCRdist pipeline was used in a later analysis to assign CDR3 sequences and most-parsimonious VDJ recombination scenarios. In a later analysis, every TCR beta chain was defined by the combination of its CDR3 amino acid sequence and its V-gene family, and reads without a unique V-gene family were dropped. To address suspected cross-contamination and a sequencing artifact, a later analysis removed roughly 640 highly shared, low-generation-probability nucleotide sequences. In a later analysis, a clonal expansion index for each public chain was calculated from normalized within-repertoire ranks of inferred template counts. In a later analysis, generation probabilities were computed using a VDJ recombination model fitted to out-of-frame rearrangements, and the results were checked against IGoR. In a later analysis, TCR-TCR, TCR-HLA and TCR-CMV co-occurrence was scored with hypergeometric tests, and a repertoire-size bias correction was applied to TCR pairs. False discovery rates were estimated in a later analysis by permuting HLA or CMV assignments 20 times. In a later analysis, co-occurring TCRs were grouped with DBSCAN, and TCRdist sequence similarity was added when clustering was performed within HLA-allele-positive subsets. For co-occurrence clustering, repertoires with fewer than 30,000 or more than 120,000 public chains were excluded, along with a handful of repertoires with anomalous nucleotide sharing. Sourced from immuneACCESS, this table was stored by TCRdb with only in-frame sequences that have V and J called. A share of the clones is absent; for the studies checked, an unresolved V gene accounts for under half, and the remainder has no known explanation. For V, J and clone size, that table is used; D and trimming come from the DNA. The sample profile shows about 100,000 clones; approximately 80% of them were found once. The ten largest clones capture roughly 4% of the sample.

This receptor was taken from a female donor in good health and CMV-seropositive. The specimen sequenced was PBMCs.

The CDR3: CASSIGGARAFF. Read as DNA, the sequence is TGTGCCAGTAGTATTGGGGGGGCGCGAGCTTTCTTT. Recombination connected TRBV19 to TRBJ1-1; the best D guess is TRBD1, with 6 bases matching. The CDR3 starts with the cysteine, ends with the phenylalanine, and has 12 residues. Only CDR3 DNA is held: 36 bases, read in frame from base 1. CDR1 and CDR2, per the germline V gene (reference sequence), are LNHDA and SQIVND. V is clipped by 3 bases and J by 10 bases, and the sequence between their germline boundaries is 12 bases long.